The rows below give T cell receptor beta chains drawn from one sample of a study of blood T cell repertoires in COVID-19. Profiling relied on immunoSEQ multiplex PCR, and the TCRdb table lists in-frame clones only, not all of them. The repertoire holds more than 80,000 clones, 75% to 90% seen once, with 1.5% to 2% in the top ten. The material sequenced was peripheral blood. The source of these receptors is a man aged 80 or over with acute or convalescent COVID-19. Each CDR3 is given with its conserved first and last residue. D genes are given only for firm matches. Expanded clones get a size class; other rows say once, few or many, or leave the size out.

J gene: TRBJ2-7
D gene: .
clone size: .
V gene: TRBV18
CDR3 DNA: TGTGCCAGCTCACCCCCCGGGACTGGATCCTACGAGCAGTACTTC
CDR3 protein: CASSPPGTGSYEQYF

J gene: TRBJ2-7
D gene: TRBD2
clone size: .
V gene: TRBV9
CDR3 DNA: TGTGCCAGCAGCGTAGGGCTAGCGGGAAACGAGCAGTACTTC
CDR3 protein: CASSVGLAGNEQYF

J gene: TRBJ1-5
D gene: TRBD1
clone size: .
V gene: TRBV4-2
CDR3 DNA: TGTGCCAGCAGCCCGGCACAGGGGTTGGGTAACAATCAGCCCCAGCATTTT
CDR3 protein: CASSPAQGLGNNQPQHF

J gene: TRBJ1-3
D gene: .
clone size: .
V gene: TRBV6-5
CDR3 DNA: TGTGCCACCGTACGAGCGGGCGCTGGAAACACCATATATTTT
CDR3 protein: CATVRAGAGNTIYF

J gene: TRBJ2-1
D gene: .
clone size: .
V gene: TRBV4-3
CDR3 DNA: TGCGCCAGCAGCCAAGATAGGGGCACCTTACAGTTCTTC
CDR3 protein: CASSQDRGTLQFF

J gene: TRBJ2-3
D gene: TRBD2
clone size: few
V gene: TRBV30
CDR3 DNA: TGTGCCTGGACTATGGGACTAGCGGCAGATACGCAGTATTTT
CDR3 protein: CAWTMGLAADTQYF

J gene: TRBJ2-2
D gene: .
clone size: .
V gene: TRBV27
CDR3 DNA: TGTGCCAGCAGTTTAACCCCTAGGGAGCTGTTTTTT
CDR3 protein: CASSLTPRELFF

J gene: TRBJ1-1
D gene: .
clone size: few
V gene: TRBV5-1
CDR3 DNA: TGCGCCAGCAGCTTGGCCCCCGACACTGAAGCTTTCTTT
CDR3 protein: CASSLAPDTEAFF

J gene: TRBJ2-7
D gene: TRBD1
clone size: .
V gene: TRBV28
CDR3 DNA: TGTGCCAGTGGGGGGACAGGGTATCTCGAGCAGTACTTC
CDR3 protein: CASGGTGYLEQYF

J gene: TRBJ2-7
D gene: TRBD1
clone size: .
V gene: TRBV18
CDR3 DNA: TGTGCCAGCTCACCACCGGGACAGACATTTTACGAGCAGTACTTC
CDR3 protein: CASSPPGQTFYEQYF

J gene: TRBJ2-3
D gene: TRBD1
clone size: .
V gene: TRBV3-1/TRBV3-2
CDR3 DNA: TGTGCCAGCAGCCTCCGGACAGGGGGGGACGCAGATACGCAGTATTTT
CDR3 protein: CASSLRTGGDADTQYF

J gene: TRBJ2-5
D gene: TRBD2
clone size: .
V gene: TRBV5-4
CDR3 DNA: TGTGCCAGCAGCTTGCGGGGACTAGCGGGCCAAGAGACCCAGTACTTC
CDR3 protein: CASSLRGLAGQETQYF

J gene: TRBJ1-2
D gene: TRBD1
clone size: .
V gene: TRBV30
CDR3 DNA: TGTGCCTCTCACAGGGGAATCGCCTATGGCTACACCTTC
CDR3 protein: CASHRGIAYGYTF

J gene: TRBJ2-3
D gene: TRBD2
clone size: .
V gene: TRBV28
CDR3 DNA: TGTGCCAGCAGAGGGACTAGCGGTACAGATACGCAGTATTTT
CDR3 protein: CASRGTSGTDTQYF

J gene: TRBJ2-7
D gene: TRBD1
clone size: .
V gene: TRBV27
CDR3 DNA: TGTGCCAGCAGATCCTCCCTTCCCGGGACAGGGGGGTACGAGCAGTACTTC
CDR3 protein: CASRSSLPGTGGYEQYF

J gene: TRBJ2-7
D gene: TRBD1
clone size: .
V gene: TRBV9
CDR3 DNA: TGTGCCAGCAGCAAGGGAGGGACAGGGACCTACGAGCAGTACTTC
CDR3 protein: CASSKGGTGTYEQYF

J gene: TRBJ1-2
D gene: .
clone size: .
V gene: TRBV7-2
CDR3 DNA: TGTGCCAGCAACGGTGGGACTGCGTATGGCTACACCTTC
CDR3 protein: CASNGGTAYGYTF

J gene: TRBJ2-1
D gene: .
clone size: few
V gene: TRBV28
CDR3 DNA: TGTGCCAGCAGTCCTCAGACTAGGGTCAATGAGCAGTTCTTC
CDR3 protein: CASSPQTRVNEQFF

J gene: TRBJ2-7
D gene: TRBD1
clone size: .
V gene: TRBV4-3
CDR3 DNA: TGCGCCAGCAGCCATCCGACAGGGCTAGGGCAGTACTTC
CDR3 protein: CASSHPTGLGQYF

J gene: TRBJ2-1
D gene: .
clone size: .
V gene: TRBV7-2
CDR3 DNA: TGTGCCAGCAGCTTAATTGAGGGAGGCAATGAGCAGTTCTTC
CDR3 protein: CASSLIEGGNEQFF

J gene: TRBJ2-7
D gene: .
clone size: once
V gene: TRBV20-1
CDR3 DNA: TGCAGTGCTAGTTCCGGGACCTACGAGCAGTACTTC
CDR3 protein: CSASSGTYEQYF

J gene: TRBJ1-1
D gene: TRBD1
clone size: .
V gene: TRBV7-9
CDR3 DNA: TGTGCCAGCAGGCTAACAGGGGATTTGGGCACTGAAGCTTTCTTT
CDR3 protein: CASRLTGDLGTEAFF

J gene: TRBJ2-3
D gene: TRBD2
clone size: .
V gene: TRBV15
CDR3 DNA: TGTGCCACCAGCCGTAGCGGGGGAACGGGATTAGATACGCAGTATTTT
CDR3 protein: CATSRSGGTGLDTQYF

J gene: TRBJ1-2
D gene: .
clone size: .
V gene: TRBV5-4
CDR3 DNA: TGTGCCAGCAGCAGGGAGGTATCATTTTATGGCTACACCTTC
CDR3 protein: CASSREVSFYGYTF

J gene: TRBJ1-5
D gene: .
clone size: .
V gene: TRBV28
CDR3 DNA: TGTGCCAGCAGTTCAACATATCAGCCCCAGCATTTT
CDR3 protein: CASSSTYQPQHF

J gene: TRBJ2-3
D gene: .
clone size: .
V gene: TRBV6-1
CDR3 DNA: TGTGCCAGCAGTGCGCGAAGGGCAGGGAGGACAGATACGCAGTATTTT
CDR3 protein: CASSARRAGRTDTQYF

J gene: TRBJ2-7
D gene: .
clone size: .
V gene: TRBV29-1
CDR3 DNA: TGCAGCGTTGACGCAGGAGGGAGCGAGCAGTACTTC
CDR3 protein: CSVDAGGSEQYF

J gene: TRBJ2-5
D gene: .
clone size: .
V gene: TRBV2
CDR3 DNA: TGTGCCAGCAGTGCCCCAGGGGCGCCGACCCAGTACTTC
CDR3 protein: CASSAPGAPTQYF

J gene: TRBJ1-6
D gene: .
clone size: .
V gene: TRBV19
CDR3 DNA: TGTGCCAGTACCACCAGACAGCCTAATTCACCCCTCCACTTT
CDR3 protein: CASTTRQPNSPLHF

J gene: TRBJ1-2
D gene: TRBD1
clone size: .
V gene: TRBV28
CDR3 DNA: TGTGCCAGCAGTCTAACAGGGGGAGGCTACACCTTC
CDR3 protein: CASSLTGGGYTF

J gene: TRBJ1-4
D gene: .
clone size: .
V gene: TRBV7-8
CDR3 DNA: TGTGCCAGCAGCTCCCCATTCCCAGGAAGTAATGAAAAACTGTTTTTT
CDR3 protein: CASSSPFPGSNEKLFF

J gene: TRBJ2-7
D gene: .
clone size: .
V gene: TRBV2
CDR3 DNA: TGTGCCAGCAAATACGACATATTCTACGAGCAGTACTTC
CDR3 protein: CASKYDIFYEQYF

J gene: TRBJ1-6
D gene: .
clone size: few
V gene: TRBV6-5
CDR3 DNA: TGTGCCAGCAGGTCAGGGGTAAGATCACCCCTCCACTTT
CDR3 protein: CASRSGVRSPLHF

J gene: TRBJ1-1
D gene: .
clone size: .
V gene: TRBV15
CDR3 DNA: TGTGCCACCAGCAGAGATGGGGTGGGGGGCACTGAAGCTTTCTTT
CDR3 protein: CATSRDGVGGTEAFF

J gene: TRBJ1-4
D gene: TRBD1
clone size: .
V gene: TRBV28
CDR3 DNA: TGTGCCAGCAGCAGACAGGGGGTTAATGAAAAACTGTTTTTT
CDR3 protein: CASSRQGVNEKLFF

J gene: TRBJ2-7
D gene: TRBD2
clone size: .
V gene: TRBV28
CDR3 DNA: TGTGCCAGCAGTGCCCCGCTAGCGGGGGCCTACGAGCAGTACTTC
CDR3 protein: CASSAPLAGAYEQYF

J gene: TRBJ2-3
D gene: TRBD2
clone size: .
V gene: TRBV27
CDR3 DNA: TGTGCCAGCAGTTTACAAAGACTTAGCGGGGGGATCACAGATACGCAGTATTTT
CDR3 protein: CASSLQRLSGGITDTQYF

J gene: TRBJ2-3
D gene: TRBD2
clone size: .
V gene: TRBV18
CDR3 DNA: TGTGCCAGCTCACCACCACTAGCGACGGGCACAGATACGCAGTATTTT
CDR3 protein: CASSPPLATGTDTQYF

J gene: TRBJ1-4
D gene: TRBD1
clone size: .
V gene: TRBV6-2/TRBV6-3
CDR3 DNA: TGTGCCAGCAGCCCTCGAGGGATAGACAGGGCGGTGGCTAATGAAAAACTGTTTTTT
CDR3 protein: CASSPRGIDRAVANEKLFF

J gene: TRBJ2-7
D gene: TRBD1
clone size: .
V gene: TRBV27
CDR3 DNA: TGTGCCATCCGTACAGGGGACCCCCCCTACGAGCAGTACTTC
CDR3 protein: CAIRTGDPPYEQYF

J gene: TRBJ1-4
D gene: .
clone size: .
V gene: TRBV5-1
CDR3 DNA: TGCGCCAGCAGCTTGGGAGGGACTAATGAAAAACTGTTTTTT
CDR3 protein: CASSLGGTNEKLFF

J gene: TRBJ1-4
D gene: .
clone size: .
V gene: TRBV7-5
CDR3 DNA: TGTGCCAGAAGCCCATGCCCGGATGAAAAACTGTTTTTT
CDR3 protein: CARSPCPDEKLFF

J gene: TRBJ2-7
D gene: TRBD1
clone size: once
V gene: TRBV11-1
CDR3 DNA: TGTGCCAGCAGCTTCCAACCGGGACAGGGATCCTACGAGCAGTACTTC
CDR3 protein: CASSFQPGQGSYEQYF

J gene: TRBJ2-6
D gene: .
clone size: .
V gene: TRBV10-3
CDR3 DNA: TGTGCCATCAGTGAGTCTGTGACAGGCTCTGGGGCCAACGTCCTGACTTTC
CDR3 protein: CAISESVTGSGANVLTF

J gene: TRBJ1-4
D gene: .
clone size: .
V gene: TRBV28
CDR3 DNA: TGTGCCAGCAGTTACCCCAGGGCTCCGGCGGCTGAAAAACTGTTTTTT
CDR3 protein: CASSYPRAPAAEKLFF

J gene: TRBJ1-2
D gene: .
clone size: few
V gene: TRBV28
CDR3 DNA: TGTGCCAGCAGCGCGGCGTACAGCTACACCTTC
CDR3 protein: CASSAAYSYTF

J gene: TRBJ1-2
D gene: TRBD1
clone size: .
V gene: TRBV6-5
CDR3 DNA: TGTGCCAGCAGTTACCCGGGACAGTACTTTTATGGCTACACCTTC
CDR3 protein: CASSYPGQYFYGYTF

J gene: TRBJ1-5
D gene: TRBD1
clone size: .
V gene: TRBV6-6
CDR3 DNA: TGTGCCAGCAGTGATATCGGACAGGTATACCAGCCCCAGCATTTT
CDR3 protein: CASSDIGQVYQPQHF

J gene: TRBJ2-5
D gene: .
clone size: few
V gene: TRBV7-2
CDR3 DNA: TGTGCCAGCAGCTTAGTGCCGGGGCAAGAGACCCAGTACTTC
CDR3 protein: CASSLVPGQETQYF